Presented here are 15 T cell receptor beta chains from one specimen sequenced in a study of pediatric ulcerative colitis (dated by TCRdb to about 2019). The library relied on the immunoSEQ multiplex PCR assay. TCRdb took this table from immuneACCESS and kept in-frame rearrangements with V and J called. Such tables lack part of the clones; where checked against another copy, unresolved V genes explain under half of the gap, and the rest is unexplained. The sample table records some 50,000 clones; 60% to 85% of these occur just once. The leading ten clones occupy over 3% of the sample. During colonoscopy, one to two pinch biopsies were obtained from the rectum for research. Material: gut tissue. The receptors originated from a girl aged 10 to 17 with moderate ulcerative colitis.

CDR3 DNA sequence: TGTGCCAGCAGCCACAGGGGGACCTACGAGCAGTACTTC. Translated: CASSHRGTYEQYF. V gene TRBV6-1 combines with J gene TRBJ2-7, with 8 bases identical to TRBD1. CDR1 is MNHNS, CDR2 SASEGT, per germline. With V trimmed by 6 bases and J by 2 bases, 3 bases remained unmatched. The CDR3 covers 13 residues.

The rearrangement links TRBV18 to TRBJ1-2, with D possibly being TRBD1 (6 bases). This CDR3 is built from 15 residues. Trimming stripped 4 bases from V and 6 bases from J, with 18 bases between. Germline V gives CDR1 KGHSH, CDR2 LQKENI. The CDR3 coding sequence is TGTGCCAGCTCACAAAATGGCCCGGGGGCTCATGGCTACACCTTC. This sequence encodes CASSQNGPGAHGYTF.

This rearrangement joins TRBV6-5 to TRBJ1-4, with D hard to call. The V gene's germline CDR1 is MNHEY and CDR2 SVGAGI. Trimming removed 0 bases from V and 7 bases from J, with 12 bases in between. This CDR3 comprises 15 residues. DNA of the CDR3: TGTGCCAGCAGTTACTCGATACTGCGGTCTGAAAAACTGTTTTTT. It is translated as CASSYSILRSEKLFF.

The chain employs TRBV18 and TRBJ1-2, with a tentative D call TRBD1 (5 bases). The CDR3 is 15 residues long. CDR1 is KGHSH and CDR2 is LQKENI in the germline V gene. V was cut by 1 base and J by 0 bases, with 9 bases left in between. CDR3 sequence (DNA): TGTGCCAGCTCACCACAAGGGACCTCTAACTATGGCTACACCTTC. Its protein is CASSPQGTSNYGYTF.

The V call is TRBV9, the J call TRBJ2-3; D unclear. The germline V gene has CDR1 SGDLS and CDR2 YYNGEE. Trimming removed 5 bases from V and 3 bases from J, with 10 bases in between. The CDR3 length is 13 residues. CDR3 amino acids: CASSALVTDTQYF. CDR3 nucleotides: TGTGCCAGCAGTGCCTTGGTGACAGATACGCAGTATTTT.

The chain combines TRBV29-1 with TRBJ2-1; no clear D gene. CDR3 length: 14 amino acids. Germline V gene lookup returns CDR1 SQVTM and CDR2 ANQGSEA. The V gene lost 4 bases and the J gene lost 4 bases, with 14 bases spanning the gap. CDR3 nucleotide sequence: TGCAGCGTTGGCCTTGGCGTACCTTACAATGAGCAGTTCTTC. It yields the protein CSVGLGVPYNEQFF.

The CDR3 here is CASSINRFQGELGEQFF. CDR3 DNA: TGTGCCAGTAGTATAAACAGGTTTCAGGGTGAGCTGGGTGAGCAGTTCTTC. The chain recombines TRBV19 with TRBJ2-1; weak D call: TRBD1 (5 bases). The CDR3 extends over 17 amino acids. Trimming took off 2 bases at V and 9 bases at J, with 23 bases between the two ends. Germline V gene data show CDR1 as LNHDA and CDR2 as SQIVND (reference sequence).

The chain recombines TRBV5-1 with TRBJ2-3, with 7 nucleotides matching TRBD1. Germline V gene data show CDR1 as SGHRS and CDR2 as YFSETQ. This CDR3 is 14 amino acids long. V lost 4 bases to trimming and J lost 3 bases; unmatched junction nucleotides: 5. CDR3 region: CASSLRQGTDTQYF. In DNA form, the CDR3 reads TGCGCCAGCAGCCTCCGACAGGGTACAGATACGCAGTATTTT. Full variable domain (remainder filled in from reference TRBV5-1 and TRBJ2-3): KAGVTQTPRYLIKTRGQQVTLSCSPISGHRSVSWYQQTPGQGLQFLFEYFSETQRNKGNFPGRFSGRQFSNSRSEMNVSTLELGDSALYLCASSLRQGTDTQYFGPGTRLTVL.

J is TRBJ1-2 and V is TRBV20-1, with 10 bases fitting TRBD1. V was pared by 5 bases and J by 14 bases, with 8 bases of the junction left unmatched. Germline assignment: CDR1 DFQATT and CDR2 SNEGSKA (reference sequence). The CDR3 sequence is 11 residues long. The CDR3 sequence: CSAGFRDRGTF. The DNA of the CDR3 is TGCAGTGCTGGCTTCCGGGACAGGGGTACCTTC.

The chain combines TRBV29-1 with TRBJ1-2, with D unresolved. The CDR3 runs to 12 residues. Germline V gives CDR1 SQVTM, CDR2 ANQGSEA. Trimming left V 3 bases short and J 1 base short, with 6 bases between. CDR3 nucleotides: TGCAGCGTTGATCATAGTAACTATGGCTACACCTTC. Translation: CSVDHSNYGYTF.

J is TRBJ2-7 and V is TRBV2, with a tentative D call TRBD2 (6 bases). Trimming shortened V by 0 bases and J by 2 bases, and 11 bases separated the two germline ends. The germline CDR1 and CDR2 sequences are SNHLY and FYNNEI. This CDR3 contains 15 residues. The CDR3 DNA is TGTGCCAGCAGTGAAGCGGGGACTTCAACCTACGAGCAGTACTTC. It yields the protein CASSEAGTSTYEQYF.

There are a few counts of this clone. The chain combines TRBV5-1 with TRBJ2-5, with 13 nucleotides matching TRBD2. In germline, CDR1 is SGHRS, CDR2 YFSETQ. V trimming: 0 bases; J trimming: 0 bases; junction bases outside the gene matches: 5. This CDR3 has 18 amino acids. The CDR3: CASSLGQTSGGYQETQYF. In nucleotides, the CDR3 is TGCGCCAGCAGCTTGGGGCAGACTAGCGGGGGGTACCAAGAGACCCAGTACTTC.

The chain combines TRBV19 with TRBJ2-2, with D possibly TRBD2 on 6 matching bases. Germline CDR1 and CDR2: LNHDA and SQIVND (reference sequence). Trimming shortened V by 5 bases and J by 6 bases, and 19 bases separated the two germline ends. The CDR3 is made up of 16 amino acids. The CDR3 coding sequence is TGTGCCAGTAGTTGGCTCACGGGAGCCAGTTCCGGGGAGCTGTTTTTT. Translated, it gives CASSWLTGASSGELFF.

The V and J genes are TRBV18 and TRBJ1-4; D is uncertain. V gave up 1 base and J gave up 3 bases, with 3 bases separating them. This CDR3 comprises 13 residues. CDR1 is KGHSH and CDR2 is LQKENI in the germline V gene. The CDR3 DNA sequence: TGTGCCAGCTCACCACGGGCTAATGAAAAACTGTTTTTT. It is translated as CASSPRANEKLFF.

The sample holds a few counts of this clone. This chain joins TRBV19 and TRBJ2-5; 10 nucleotides match TRBD1. This CDR3 is 17 amino acids long. With 1 base clipped from V and 3 bases from J, the junction kept 8 bases outside the gene matches. Germline CDR1 LNHDA, CDR2 SQIVND (reference sequence). CDR3 protein: CASSIGPPGTGEETQYF. The CDR3 bases are TGTGCCAGTAGTATAGGGCCCCCCGGGACAGGGGAAGAGACCCAGTACTTC.